This entry concerns a single T cell receptor (beta chain). What it binds is unknown. These data come from a study of cytomegalovirus exposure and HLA in healthy donors. Study results and caveats: Some segments of the V type, notably TRBV6-2 and TRBV6-3, were excluded as indistinguishable.

The V segment lost 5 bases and the J segment 5 bases; nucleotides outside the gene matches: 9. Germline loops: CDR1 SGHTA, CDR2 FQGNSA. This CDR3 is built from 15 residues. Both 60 Vbeta primers and 13 Jbeta primers went into the PCR. TCRdb's copy holds only in-frame clones and misses some; the assay was immunoSEQ multiplex PCR. The sample shows 85,000 to 100,000 clones, around 64% of them seen only once. Sequenced: PBMCs. The receptor's source is a human donor in good health. The V gene is TRBV7-2, the J gene TRBJ1-1, with TRBD1 matching 9 bases. In nucleotides, the CDR3 is TGTGCCAGCAGCGAACAGGGGGCCGCTGGAACTGAAGCTTTCTTT. The encoded protein is CASSEQGAAGTEAFF. Full variable domain (remainder filled in from reference TRBV7-2 and TRBJ1-1): GAGVSQSPSNKVTEKGKDVELRCDPISGHTALYWYRQSLGQGLEFLIYFQGNSAPDKSGLPSDRFSAERTGGSVSTLTIQRTQQEDSAVYLCASSEQGAAGTEAFFGQGTRLTVV.